This passage covers 6 T cell receptor beta chains from one sample sequenced in a study of cytomegalovirus exposure and HLA in healthy donors. PCR employed 60 Vbeta and 13 Jbeta primers. Method: immunoSEQ multiplex PCR; TCRdb's copy keeps in-frame clones and lacks some. This sample carries approximately 110,000 clones, about two thirds of them seen once, and the ten largest clones take roughly 8.2%. Sequencing used PBMCs. These receptors all come from a woman in her thirties or forties in good health and CMV-seropositive.

The chain employs TRBV6-6 and TRBJ2-7; 8 bases map to TRBD2. Germline CDR1 and CDR2: MNHNY and SVGAGI (reference sequence). V dropped 5 bases and J dropped 6; count of bases not matched to a gene: 9. CDR3 length equals 14 residues. The chain's CDR3 is CASSPLAVGGEQYF. CDR3 in DNA: TGTGCCAGCAGTCCACTAGCGGTGGGGGGCGAGCAGTACTTC.

The chain is built from TRBV7-3 and TRBJ2-7; 10 bases map to TRBD1. Germline trimming cut 7 bases from V and 1 base from J; bases unmatched to any gene: 4. Germline V gene sequence: CDR1 SGHTA, CDR2 FQGTGA. The CDR3 is 14 residues long. The CDR3 DNA reads TGTGCCAGCACCCGGGACAGGGGATCCTACGAGCAGTACTTC. Translation: CASTRDRGSYEQYF.

The chain carries TRBV6-5 and TRBJ1-2; D remains unclear. Germline V gives CDR1 MNHEY, CDR2 SVGAGI. This CDR3 comprises 16 residues. Trimming took off 0 bases at V and 3 bases at J, with 14 bases between the two ends. The CDR3 loop reads CASSYSPLTNDYGYTF. CDR3 in DNA: TGTGCCAGCAGTTACTCACCGCTGACAAACGACTATGGCTACACCTTC.

The chain is built from TRBV4-3 and TRBJ2-3, with 11 bases that match TRBD1. Trimming removed 3 bases from V and 3 bases from J; junction bases left unmatched: 11. Germline CDR1 and CDR2: LGHNA and YSLEER. The CDR3 runs 18 residues. The CDR3 sequence is CASSHQTGTGGGTDTQYF. CDR3 DNA: TGCGCCAGCAGCCATCAAACCGGGACAGGGGGAGGGACAGATACGCAGTATTTT.

The chain links TRBV7-2 to TRBJ2-7; 10 bases are a match to TRBD2. V shed 4 bases, J shed 7 bases, and the junction held 10 bases outside the gene matches. This CDR3 has 15 amino acids. Germline V gives CDR1 SGHTA, CDR2 FQGNSA. As DNA, the CDR3 is TGTGCCAGCAGCTCGAGCGGGGGGGCGGTAAGGGAGCAGTACTTC. This translates into CASSSSGGAVREQYF.

This chain links TRBV7-6 with TRBJ1-1, with a tentative D call TRBD1 (5 bases). CDR1 and CDR2 from the germline V gene are SGHVS and FNYEAQ. V lost 8 bases, J lost 1 base, and 14 bases lay in between. This CDR3 region has 14 residues. The CDR3 loop reads CASGQLTGNTEAFF. CDR3 DNA sequence: TGTGCCAGCGGCCAATTAACAGGGAACACTGAAGCTTTCTTT.